The 19 T cell receptor beta chains below come from one sample, sequenced in a study of beta chain features in type 1 diabetes. The isolated RNA, all of it, was reverse transcribed, so expressed TCRB transcripts were what got sequenced. Clones were sequenced by immunoSEQ multiplex PCR, and TCRdb holds only the in-frame ones, with some missing. Among about 350,000 clones, about 20% were seen once, and the ten largest hold approximately 0.041%. What was sequenced was naive CD4+ T cells from blood. The receptors were sampled from a woman younger than 35 in good health.

This clone has just a few counts. This chain connects TRBV21-1 to TRBJ2-7; the listed D gene, TRBD2, was not tested against the DNA. TRBV21-1 is an annotated pseudogene. This CDR3 contains 16 residues. The CDR3 sequence: CASSKAGLAGINEQYF. As DNA, the CDR3 is TGTGCCAGCAGCAAAGCTGGACTAGCGGGAATCAACGAGCAGTACTTC.

This clone was observed a few times. The chain combines TRBV4-2 with TRBJ2-4; a weak D match, TRBD2 (5 bases). Trimming cost V 1 base and J 10 bases, with 14 bases left between them. This CDR3 has 14 residues. Germline assignment: CDR1 LGHNA and CDR2 YNFKEQ. CDR3 DNA: TGTGCCAGCAGCCAAGGAGGTGCTGAGGGTATTCAGTACTTC. Amino acid sequence: CASSQGGAEGIQYF.

This clone was found a few times. V is TRBV15 and J is TRBJ1-4, with D tentatively TRBD1 (5 bases). The V end lost 1 base, the J end lost 8 bases, and 11 bases lay between the germline ends. Germline V gene lookup returns CDR1 LNHNV and CDR2 YYDKDF (reference sequence). The CDR3 has 14 residues. The CDR3 bases are TGTGCCACCAGCAGAGGAAATAGGGGAGAAAAACTGTTTTTT. It codes for CATSRGNRGEKLFF.

Only a few counts were recorded for this clone. The chain joins TRBV15 to TRBJ2-5; possible D gene TRBD2, 6 bases. Germline V gene lookup returns CDR1 LNHNV and CDR2 YYDKDF (reference sequence). Deletions cut 0 bases from V and 5 bases from J, with 19 bases between. The CDR3 is 17 residues long. The chain's CDR3 is CATSRDLGGVRLETQYF. The CDR3 DNA is TGTGCCACCAGCAGAGATTTGGGCGGGGTCCGCTTGGAGACCCAGTACTTC.

The V call is TRBV18, the J call TRBJ2-1; tentatively, D is TRBD2 (6 bases). V lost 0 bases to trimming and J lost 7 bases, with 13 bases between them. CDR1 is KGHSH and CDR2 is LQKENI in the germline V gene. The CDR3 is made up of 15 amino acids. CDR3 DNA: TGTGCCAGCTCACCACCGTGGGGACTTGAGAATGAGCAGTTCTTC. Protein: CASSPPWGLENEQFF.

This CDR3 is CASSLARGDTQYF. The CDR3 DNA reads TGTGCCAGCAGCTTGGCCCGGGGGGATACGCAGTATTTT. This rearrangement joins TRBV13 to TRBJ2-3; D might be TRBD2 (6 bases). CDR3 length: 13 amino acids. V lost 3 bases and J lost 6, with 10 bases in between. Germline loops: CDR1 PRHDT, CDR2 FYEKMQ (reference sequence).

This clone was detected only a few times. This chain joins TRBV9 and TRBJ1-4; 7 nucleotides match TRBD1. The CDR3 is 16 amino acids. The V gene's germline CDR1 is SGDLS and CDR2 YYNGEE. V was clipped by 3 bases and J by 4 bases; unmatched bases: 9. The CDR3 nucleotides read TGTGCCAGCAGCGCTCGGAAGACAGGGAGTAATGAAAAACTGTTTTTT. Protein: CASSARKTGSNEKLFF.

The sample holds a few counts of this clone. The chain combines TRBV25-1 with TRBJ2-1; D is possibly TRBD2 (6 bases). V lost 6 bases and J 0 bases, leaving 15 bases between the germline ends. This CDR3 contains 16 residues. From germline, CDR1 is MGHDK and CDR2 SYGVNS. CDR3 sequence (DNA): TGTGCCAGCAGCCGACTAGGGGTAAGCTCCTACAATGAGCAGTTCTTC. Its translation: CASSRLGVSSYNEQFF.

This clone was picked up a small number of times. The gene calls are TRBV4-1 and TRBJ2-5; TRBD2 matches at 8 bases. Germline values: CDR1 MGHRA, CDR2 YSYEKL. The CDR3 contains 20 residues. The ends lost 0 bases at V and 1 base at J; junction bases unmatched: 16. The CDR3 region has the DNA TGCGCCAGCAGCCAAGATCGCGGGCTAGCGGGTACACTCCCCCAAGAGACCCAGTACTTC. Protein product: CASSQDRGLAGTLPQETQYF.

CDR3 sequence: CASRQASSYNEQFF. DNA of the CDR3: TGTGCCAGCAGACAGGCGAGCTCCTACAATGAGCAGTTCTTC. The rearrangement links TRBV7-8 to TRBJ2-1, with D possibly being TRBD1 (5 bases). CDR3 length equals 14 residues. Looked up from germline, CDR1 is SGHVS and CDR2 is FQNEAQ. Trimming took 6 bases from V and 0 from J, leaving 9 bases between them.

The chain joins TRBV5-1 to TRBJ2-5; 10 bases line up with TRBD2. The J call could be wrong; TRBJ2-7 is a better fit for the DNA end. Germline values: CDR1 SGHRS, CDR2 YFSETQ. This CDR3 has 14 amino acids. The CDR3 DNA reads as TGCGCCAGCAGCTTGGGAGCGGGAGGGAGCGAGCAGTACTTC. It yields the protein CASSLGAGGSEQYF.

This sequence joins TRBV30 and TRBJ2-3; D gene unclear. Germline V gene data show CDR1 as GTSNPN and CDR2 as SVGIG (reference sequence). The germline V and J ends were trimmed by 7 bases and 0 bases, with 14 bases remaining between them. The CDR3 is 14 residues long. Here the CDR3 DNA reads TGTGCCTTAATAGGCGGCGTCAGCACAGATACGCAGTATTTT. Translated, it gives CALIGGVSTDTQYF.

This clone has more than one count but fewer than ten. The chain is built from TRBV4-2 and TRBJ2-1, with 9 bases fitting TRBD2. V lost 6 bases and J lost 5; bases outside the gene matches: 8. The CDR3 is 15 residues long. In germline, CDR1 is LGHNA, CDR2 YNFKEQ. The chain's CDR3 is CASRYLAGVDNEQFF. The CDR3 DNA reads as TGTGCCAGCAGGTACTTAGCGGGAGTCGACAATGAGCAGTTCTTC.

This chain joins TRBV30 and TRBJ1-4; D is undetermined. The V gene lost 3 bases and the J gene lost 3 bases, with 8 bases spanning the gap. The CDR3 totals 13 residues. Germline V gene sequence: CDR1 GTSNPN, CDR2 SVGIG (reference sequence). The CDR3 loop reads CAWSASANEKLFF. The CDR3 DNA follows: TGTGCCTGGAGCGCTTCGGCTAATGAAAAACTGTTTTTT. Based on the CDR3 plus reference TRBV30 and TRBJ1-4, the full variable domain is SQTIHQWPATLVQPVGSPLSLECTVEGTSNPNLYWYRQAAGRGLQLLFYSVGIGQISSEVPQNLSASRPQDRQFILSSKKLLLSDSGFYLCAWSASANEKLFFGSGTQLSVL.

In its sample, this clone was seen a few times. The chain links TRBV12-5 to TRBJ2-2; D gene ambiguous. The V and J ends lost 6 bases and 6 bases respectively, with 11 bases between them. The length of the CDR3 is 13 residues. Germline CDR1 LGHNT, CDR2 FRNRAP. CDR3 amino acids: CASGSSYSGELFF. DNA for the CDR3: TGTGCTAGTGGATCCTCCTACTCCGGGGAGCTGTTTTTT.

The chain recombines TRBV5-1 with TRBJ2-1; perhaps TRBD1 as D (5 bases). Trimming cost V 0 bases and J 8 bases, with 9 bases left between them. The germline gives CDR1 SGHRS, CDR2 YFSETQ. This CDR3 comprises 13 residues. CDR3 region: CASSLARAYEQFF. The CDR3 DNA reads TGCGCCAGCAGCTTGGCCAGGGCGTATGAGCAGTTCTTC. Full variable domain (missing parts from reference TRBV5-1 and TRBJ2-1): KAGVTQTPRYLIKTRGQQVTLSCSPISGHRSVSWYQQTPGQGLQFLFEYFSETQRNKGNFPGRFSGRQFSNSRSEMNVSTLELGDSALYLCASSLARAYEQFFGPGTRLTVL.

The V gene is TRBV11-2, the J gene TRBJ1-1; 11 nucleotides agree with TRBD1. In germline, CDR1 is SGHAT, CDR2 FQNNGV. The trim removed 1 base at V and 0 bases at J, leaving 4 bases unmatched. CDR3 length: 17 amino acids. CDR3 protein: CASSLGGTGGLNTEAFF. The CDR3 nucleotides are TGTGCCAGCAGCTTAGGCGGGACAGGGGGACTGAACACTGAAGCTTTCTTT.

This clone has just a few counts. The chain links TRBV5-1 to TRBJ1-1; D ambiguous. V was cut by 6 bases and J by 3 bases, with 9 bases left in between. The CDR3 covers 12 residues. Germline CDR1 reads SGHRS; CDR2 reads YFSETQ. CDR3 coding DNA: TGCGCCAGCAACGTAGGAGACACTGAAGCTTTCTTT. Translated: CASNVGDTEAFF.

CDR3 sequence reads: CASSFESDTQYF. The CDR3 nucleotides read TGCGCCAGCAGCTTCGAGTCAGATACGCAGTATTTT. The chain couples TRBV5-1 to TRBJ2-3; D ambiguous. V was pared by 2 bases and J by 4 bases, with 5 bases between. This CDR3 spans 12 amino acids. Per germline, CDR1 SGHRS and CDR2 YFSETQ.